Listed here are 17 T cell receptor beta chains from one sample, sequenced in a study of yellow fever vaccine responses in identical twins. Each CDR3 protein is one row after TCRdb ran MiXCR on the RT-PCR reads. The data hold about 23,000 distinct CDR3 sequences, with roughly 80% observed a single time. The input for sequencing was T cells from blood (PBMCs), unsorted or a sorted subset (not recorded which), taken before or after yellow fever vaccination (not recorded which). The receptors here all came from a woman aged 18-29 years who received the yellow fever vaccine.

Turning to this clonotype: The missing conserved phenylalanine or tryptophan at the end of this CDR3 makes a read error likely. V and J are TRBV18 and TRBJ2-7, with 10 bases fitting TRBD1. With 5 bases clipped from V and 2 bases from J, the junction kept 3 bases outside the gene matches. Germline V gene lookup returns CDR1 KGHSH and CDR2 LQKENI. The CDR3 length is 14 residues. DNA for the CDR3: TGTGCCAGCTCAAAAGGACAGGGGGCCTACGAGCAGTACGCC. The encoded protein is CASSKGQGAYEQYA.

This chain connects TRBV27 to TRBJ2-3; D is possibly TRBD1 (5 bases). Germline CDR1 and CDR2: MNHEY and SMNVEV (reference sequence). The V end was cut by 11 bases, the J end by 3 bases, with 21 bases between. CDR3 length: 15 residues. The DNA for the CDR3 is TGTGCCTCGAGAAAACGCGGCAGGGAAACAGATACGCAGTATTTT. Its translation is CASRKRGRETDTQYF.

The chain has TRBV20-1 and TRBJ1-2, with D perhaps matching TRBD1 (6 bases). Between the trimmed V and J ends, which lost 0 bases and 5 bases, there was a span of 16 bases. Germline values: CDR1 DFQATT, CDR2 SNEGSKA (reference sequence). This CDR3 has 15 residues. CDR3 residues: CSARDRDRPTYGYTF. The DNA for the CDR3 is TGCAGTGCTAGAGATCGTGACAGGCCGACGTATGGCTACACCTTC.

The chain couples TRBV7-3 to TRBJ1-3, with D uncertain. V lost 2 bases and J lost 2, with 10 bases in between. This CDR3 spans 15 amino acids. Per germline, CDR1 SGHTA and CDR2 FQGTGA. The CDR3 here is CASSLVHGTGNTIYF. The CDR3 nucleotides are TGTGCCAGCAGCTTAGTCCACGGAACTGGAAACACCATATATTTT.

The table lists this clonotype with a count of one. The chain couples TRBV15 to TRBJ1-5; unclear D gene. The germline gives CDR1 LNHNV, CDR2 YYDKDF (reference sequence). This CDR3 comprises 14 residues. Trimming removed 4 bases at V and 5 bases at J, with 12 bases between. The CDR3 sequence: CATSIGQSYQPQHF. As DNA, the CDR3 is TGTGCCACCAGCATTGGGCAGTCTTATCAGCCCCAGCATTTT.

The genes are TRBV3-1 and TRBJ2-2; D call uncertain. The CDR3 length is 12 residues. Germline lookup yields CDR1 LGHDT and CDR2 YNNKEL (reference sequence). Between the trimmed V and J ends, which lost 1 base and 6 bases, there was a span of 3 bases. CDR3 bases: TGTGCCAGCAGCCAAGGCCCCGGGGAGCTGTTTTTT. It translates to CASSQGPGELFF.

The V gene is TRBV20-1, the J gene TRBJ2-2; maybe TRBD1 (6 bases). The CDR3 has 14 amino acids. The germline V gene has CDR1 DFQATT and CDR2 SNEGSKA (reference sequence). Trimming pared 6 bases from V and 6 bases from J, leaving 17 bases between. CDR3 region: CSATEQGFSGELFF. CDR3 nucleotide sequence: TGCAGTGCCACGGAACAGGGATTTTCCGGGGAGCTGTTTTTT.

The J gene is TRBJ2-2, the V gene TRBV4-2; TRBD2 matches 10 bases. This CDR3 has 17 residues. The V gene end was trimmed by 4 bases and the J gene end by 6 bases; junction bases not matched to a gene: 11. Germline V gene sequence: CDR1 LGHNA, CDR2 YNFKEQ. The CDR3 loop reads CASSRAGLAEGPGELFF. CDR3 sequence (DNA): TGTGCCAGCAGCCGGGCAGGACTAGCGGAGGGCCCCGGGGAGCTGTTTTTT.

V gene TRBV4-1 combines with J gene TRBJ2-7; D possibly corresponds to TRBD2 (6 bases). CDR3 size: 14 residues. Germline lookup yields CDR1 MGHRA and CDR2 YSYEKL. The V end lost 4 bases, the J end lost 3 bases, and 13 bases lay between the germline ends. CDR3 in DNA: TGCGCCAGCAGCCGAGGGGAGGTTAGCTACGAGCAGTACTTC. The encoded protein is CASSRGEVSYEQYF.

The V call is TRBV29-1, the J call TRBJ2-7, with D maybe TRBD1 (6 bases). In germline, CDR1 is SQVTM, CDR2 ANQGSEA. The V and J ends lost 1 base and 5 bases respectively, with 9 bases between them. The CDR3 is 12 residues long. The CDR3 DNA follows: TGCAGCGTTGAAGGCAGGGACAACGAGCAGTACTTC. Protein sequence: CSVEGRDNEQYF.

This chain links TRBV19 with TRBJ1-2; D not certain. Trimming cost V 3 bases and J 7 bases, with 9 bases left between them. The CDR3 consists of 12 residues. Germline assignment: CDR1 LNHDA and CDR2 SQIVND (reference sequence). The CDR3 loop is CASSMGLVGYTF. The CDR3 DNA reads TGTGCCAGTAGTATGGGTCTGGTTGGCTACACCTTC. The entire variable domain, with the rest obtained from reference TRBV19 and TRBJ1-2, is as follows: DGGITQSPKYLFRKEGQNVTLSCEQNLNHDAMYWYRQDPGQGLRLIYYSQIVNDFQKGDIAEGYSVSREKKESFPLTVTSAQKNPTAFYLCASSMGLVGYTFGSGTRLTVV.

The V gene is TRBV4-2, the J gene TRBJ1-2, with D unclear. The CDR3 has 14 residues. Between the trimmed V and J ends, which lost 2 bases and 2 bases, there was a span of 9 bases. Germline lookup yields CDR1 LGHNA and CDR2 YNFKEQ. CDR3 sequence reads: CASSQMRANYGYTF. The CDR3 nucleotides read TGTGCCAGCAGCCAAATGAGGGCGAACTATGGCTACACCTTC.

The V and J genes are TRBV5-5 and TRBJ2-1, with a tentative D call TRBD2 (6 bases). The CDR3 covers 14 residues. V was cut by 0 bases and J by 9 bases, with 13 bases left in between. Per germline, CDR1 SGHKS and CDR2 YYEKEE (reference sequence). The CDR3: CASSLAASAPEQFF. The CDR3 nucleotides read TGTGCCAGCAGCTTGGCCGCTAGCGCGCCTGAGCAGTTCTTC. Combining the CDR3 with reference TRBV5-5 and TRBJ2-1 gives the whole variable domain DAGVTQSPTHLIKTRGQQVTLRCSPISGHKSVSWYQQVLGQGPQFIFQYYEKEERGRGNFPDRFSARQFPNYSSELNVNALLLGDSALYLCASSLAASAPEQFFGPGTRLTVL.

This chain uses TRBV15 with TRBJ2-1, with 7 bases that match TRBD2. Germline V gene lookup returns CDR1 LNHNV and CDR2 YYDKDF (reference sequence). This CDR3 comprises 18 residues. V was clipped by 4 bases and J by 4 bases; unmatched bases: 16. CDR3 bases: TGTGCCACCAGCACTAGGGAGGGTCCGGTACACGGGTACAATGAGCAGTTCTTC. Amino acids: CATSTREGPVHGYNEQFF.

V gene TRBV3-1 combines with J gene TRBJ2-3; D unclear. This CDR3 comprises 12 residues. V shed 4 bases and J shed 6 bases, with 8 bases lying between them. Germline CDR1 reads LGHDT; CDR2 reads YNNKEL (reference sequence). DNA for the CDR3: TGTGCCAGCAGCCCCTCGCGGGATACGCAGTATTTT. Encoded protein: CASSPSRDTQYF.

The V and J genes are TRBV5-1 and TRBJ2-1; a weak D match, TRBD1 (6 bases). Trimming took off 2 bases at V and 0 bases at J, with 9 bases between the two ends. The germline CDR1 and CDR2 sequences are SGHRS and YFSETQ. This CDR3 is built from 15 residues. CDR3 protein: CASSFRGSSYNEQFF. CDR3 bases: TGCGCCAGCAGCTTCAGGGGAAGCTCCTACAATGAGCAGTTCTTC. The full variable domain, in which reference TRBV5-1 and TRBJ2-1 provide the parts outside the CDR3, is KAGVTQTPRYLIKTRGQQVTLSCSPISGHRSVSWYQQTPGQGLQFLFEYFSETQRNKGNFPGRFSGRQFSNSRSEMNVSTLELGDSALYLCASSFRGSSYNEQFFGPGTRLTVL.

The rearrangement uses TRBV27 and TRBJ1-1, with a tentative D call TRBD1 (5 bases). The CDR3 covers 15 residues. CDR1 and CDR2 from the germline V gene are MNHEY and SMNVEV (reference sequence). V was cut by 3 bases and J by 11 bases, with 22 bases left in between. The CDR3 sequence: CASSFRAGAARRAFF. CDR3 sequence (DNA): TGTGCCAGCAGTTTTCGGGCCGGGGCGGCCCGGCGGGCTTTCTTT.